Detailed here is one TCR beta chain. Per the study methods: How many nucleated cells were present was estimated from reference gene primer amplification. Assay: immunoSEQ multiplex PCR; the TCRdb copy retains only in-frame clones and omits some. V and J calls and clone size are those listed in that table; D and trimming were worked out from the DNA. The table includes around 90,000 clones, around 81% detected once. This entry comes from a study of blood T cell repertoires in COVID-19. The V and J ends lost 6 bases and 6 bases, in that order; junction bases with no gene match: 7. Germline V lookup: CDR1 KGHSH, CDR2 LQKENI. The CDR3 spans 14 residues.

Input material: peripheral blood. This sequence was found in an older woman with active or convalescent COVID-19. This rearrangement joins TRBV18 to TRBJ2-7, with TRBD1 matching over 11 bases. CDR3 region: CASSPGQGAIEQYF. DNA of the CDR3: TGTGCCAGCTCCCCTGGACAGGGGGCTATCGAGCAGTACTTC.